The clone carrying this T cell receptor beta chain was picked up a small number of times. Its antigen is currently unknown. CDR3 length equals 14 residues. In germline, CDR1 is SGHAT, CDR2 FQNNGV. With 7 bases removed from V and 2 bases from J, the gap between germline ends came to 14 bases. The sample comes from a study of cytomegalovirus exposure and HLA in healthy donors. Findings and limits, study-wide: Relative to the approximately 630-donor mean, N-insertions were reportedly fewer in an Asian-associated ancestry cluster in a later analysis. A prior analysis recorded that most TCR beta V segments were productive about 87% or about 30% of the time. The HLA-A and HLA-B alleles of most subjects were reportedly predicted accurately from TCR beta sequences. Published work reported that the classifier diagnosed cytomegalovirus status with high specificity and sensitivity.

With 60 Vbeta and 13 Jbeta primers, the PCR was carried out. Repertoires were generated with immunoSEQ multiplex PCR, while TCRdb's copy carries only in-frame clones and drops some. Counted here are tens of thousands of clones, approximately 63% occurring once; the ten biggest clones make up less than 10%. The sequenced material came from PBMCs. V gene TRBV11-2 combines with J gene TRBJ1-2; D is perhaps TRBD1 (5 bases). The receptor was derived from a woman aged 50 to 60 in good health and CMV-seropositive. The CDR3 region has the DNA TGTGCCAGCACCCACCGGGGGGGGAACTATGGCTACACCTTC. Its translation is CASTHRGGNYGYTF.